The sequence of this T cell receptor (beta chain) was determined in a study of blood T cell repertoires in COVID-19. Study at large: From the United States, Italy and Spain came samples of acute and convalescent COVID-19. The cDNA or gDNA used as material had been derived from T cells, B-cell-depleted T cells, or PBMCs.

As processed by the authors: For nucleated cells, counts were estimated from reference gene primer amplification. The table came from immunoSEQ multiplex PCR; TCRdb's copy has only in-frame clones and leaves some out. V, J and clone size were drawn from that table, and D and trimming were deduced from the DNA. The sample has roughly 260,000 clones; approximately 89% are singletons. Germline CDR1 MNHEY, CDR2 SVGAGI. CDR3 length: 15 residues. V lost 7 bases to trimming and J lost 3 bases; unmatched junction nucleotides: 10. This chain uses TRBV6-5 with TRBJ1-2; 8 positions match TRBD1. Sequenced: peripheral blood. This sequence was found in a woman in her forties or fifties with acute or convalescent COVID-19. The CDR3: CASMLNRGMDYGYTF. As DNA, the CDR3 is TGTGCCAGCATGTTGAACAGGGGGATGGACTATGGCTACACCTTC.